Below, 5 T cell receptor beta chains from the same sample are listed, as sequenced in a study of blood T cell repertoires in COVID-19 (TCRdb year 2020). The method behind the library was the immunoSEQ multiplex PCR assay. TCRdb stores this immuneACCESS table with in-frame sequences only. Part of the clones is absent; in the studies checked, under half of the shortfall reflects unresolved V genes, and no reason is known for the rest. The sample includes about 230,000 clones, with approximately 90% observed a single time. The ten largest make up 11% of the sample. The specimen sequenced was peripheral blood. The receptors were gathered from a man over 45 with COVID-19, enrolled during active disease.

This sequence joins TRBV20-1 and TRBJ2-1; possibly TRBD1 for D (5 bases). CDR1 and CDR2 (germline): DFQATT, SNEGSKA (reference sequence). V was cut by 5 bases and J by 5 bases, with 7 bases left in between. The CDR3 has 11 residues. The CDR3 sequence: CSAQGNNEQFF. The CDR3 DNA follows: TGCAGTGCTCAGGGAAACAATGAGCAGTTCTTC.

The gene calls are TRBV5-1 and TRBJ2-1, with D possibly being TRBD2 (5 bases). Germline values: CDR1 SGHRS, CDR2 YFSETQ. The CDR3 extends over 15 amino acids. V lost 5 bases to trimming and J lost 7 bases, with 19 bases between them. The CDR3 sequence is CASRPAAGGFNEQFF. The CDR3 DNA follows: TGCGCCAGCAGGCCGGCGGCAGGCGGGTTTAATGAGCAGTTCTTC.

The rearrangement uses TRBV11-2 and TRBJ2-5; D may be TRBD2 (6 bases). CDR1 is SGHAT and CDR2 is FQNNGV in the germline V gene. Trimming stripped 2 bases from V and 5 bases from J, with 18 bases between. The CDR3 spans 16 residues. The CDR3 region has the DNA TGTGCCAGCAGCTTATTAGGGACCGGGAGTTGGGAGACCCAGTACTTC. Protein product: CASSLLGTGSWETQYF.

The chain joins TRBV28 to TRBJ2-5; the match to TRBD2 covers 8 bases. Germline trimming cut 4 bases from V and 4 bases from J; bases unmatched to any gene: 5. Germline CDR1 is MDHEN and CDR2 is SYDVKM. CDR3 size: 14 residues. DNA of the CDR3: TGTGCCAGCAGTTCTAGCGCGGGGGGAGAGACCCAGTACTTC. This codes for CASSSSAGGETQYF.

This clone was counted a few times. This rearrangement joins TRBV6-2 or TRBV6-3 to TRBJ2-2; no reliable D call. CDR3 size: 15 residues. Germline CDR1 is MNHEY and CDR2 is SVGEGT. Trimming removed 1 base from V and 2 bases from J, with 8 bases in between. CDR3 sequence reads: CASSYYRLNTGELFF. In nucleotides, the CDR3 is TGTGCCAGCAGTTACTATAGACTCAACACCGGGGAGCTGTTTTTT.